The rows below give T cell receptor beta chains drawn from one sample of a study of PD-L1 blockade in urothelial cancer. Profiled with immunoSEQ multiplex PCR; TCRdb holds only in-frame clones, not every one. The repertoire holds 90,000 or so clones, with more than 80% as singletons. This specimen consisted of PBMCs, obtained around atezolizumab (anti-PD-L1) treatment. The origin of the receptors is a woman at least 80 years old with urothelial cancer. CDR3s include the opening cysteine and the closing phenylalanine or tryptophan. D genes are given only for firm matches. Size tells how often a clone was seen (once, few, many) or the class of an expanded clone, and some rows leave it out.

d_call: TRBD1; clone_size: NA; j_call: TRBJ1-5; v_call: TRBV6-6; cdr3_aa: CASRTGGNNQPQHF; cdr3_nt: TGTGCCAGCAGGACAGGGGGCAACAATCAGCCCCAGCATTTT
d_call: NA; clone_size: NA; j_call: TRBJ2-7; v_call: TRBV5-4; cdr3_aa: CASSATGGHEQYF; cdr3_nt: TGTGCCAGCAGCGCTACGGGGGGCCACGAGCAGTACTTC
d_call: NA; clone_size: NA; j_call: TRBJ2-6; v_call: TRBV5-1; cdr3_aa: CASSEGGSGANVLTF; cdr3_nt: TGCGCCAGCAGCGAGGGAGGCTCTGGGGCCAACGTCCTGACTTTC
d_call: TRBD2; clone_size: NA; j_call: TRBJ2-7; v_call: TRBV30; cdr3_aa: CAGTTNSYEQYF; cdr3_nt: TGTGCCGGGACTACCAACTCCTACGAGCAGTACTTC
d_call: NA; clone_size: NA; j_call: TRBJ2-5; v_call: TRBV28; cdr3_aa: CASIGGAGETQYF; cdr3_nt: TGTGCCAGCATAGGGGGGGCTGGGGAGACCCAGTACTTC
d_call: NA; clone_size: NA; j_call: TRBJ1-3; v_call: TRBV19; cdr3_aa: CASTLLRWTTGNTIYF; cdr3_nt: TGTGCCAGTACCCTCTTGCGGTGGACAACTGGAAACACCATATATTTT
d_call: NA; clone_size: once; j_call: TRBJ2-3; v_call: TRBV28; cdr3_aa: CASSTRHLAGSEGTDTQYF; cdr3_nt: TGTGCCAGCAGCACTCGACACCTCGCGGGATCGGAGGGCACAGATACGCAGTATTTT
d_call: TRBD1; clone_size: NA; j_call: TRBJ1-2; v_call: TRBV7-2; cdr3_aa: CASSLAGQGPTNYGYTF; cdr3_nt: TGTGCCAGCAGCTTAGCGGGACAGGGCCCGACTAACTATGGCTACACCTTC
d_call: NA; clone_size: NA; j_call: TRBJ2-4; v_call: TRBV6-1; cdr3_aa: CASSEDQRLAKNIQYF; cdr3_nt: TGTGCCAGCAGTGAAGATCAGCGACTAGCCAAAAACATTCAGTACTTC
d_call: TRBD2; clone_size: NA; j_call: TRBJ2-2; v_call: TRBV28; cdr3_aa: CASSFPAGGTGELFF; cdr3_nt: TGTGCCAGCAGTTTCCCGGCGGGAGGCACCGGGGAGCTGTTTTTT
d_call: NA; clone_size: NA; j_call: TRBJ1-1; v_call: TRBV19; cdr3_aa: CASRRDRVRESTEAFF; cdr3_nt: TGTGCCAGTAGGAGGGATCGGGTAAGAGAGAGCACTGAAGCTTTCTTT
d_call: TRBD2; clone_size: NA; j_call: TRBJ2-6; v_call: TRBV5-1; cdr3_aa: CASSLQAGVTGANVLTF; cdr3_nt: TGCGCCAGCAGCTTGCAAGCGGGAGTTACTGGGGCCAACGTCCTGACTTTC
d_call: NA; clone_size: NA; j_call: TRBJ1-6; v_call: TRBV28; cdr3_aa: CASSSSTPLHF; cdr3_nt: TGTGCCAGTTCGAGTAGCACACCCCTCCACTTT
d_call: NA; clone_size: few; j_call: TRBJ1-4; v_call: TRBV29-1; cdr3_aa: CSVVQGTNEKLFF; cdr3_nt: TGCAGCGTTGTACAGGGCACTAATGAAAAACTGTTTTTT
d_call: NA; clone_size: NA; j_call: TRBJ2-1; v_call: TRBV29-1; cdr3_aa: CSVDHRAGNQQFF; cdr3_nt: TGCAGCGTTGACCACCGAGCCGGGAATCAGCAGTTCTTC
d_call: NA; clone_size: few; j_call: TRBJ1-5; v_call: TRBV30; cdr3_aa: CAWSNGRVGQPQHF; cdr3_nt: TGTGCCTGGAGTAACGGCAGGGTTGGACAGCCCCAGCATTTT
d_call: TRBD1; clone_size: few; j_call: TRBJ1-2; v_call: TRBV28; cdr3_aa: CASSGAGGVLPGYTF; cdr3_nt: TGTGCCAGCAGCGGGGCAGGGGGCGTACTACCTGGCTACACCTTC
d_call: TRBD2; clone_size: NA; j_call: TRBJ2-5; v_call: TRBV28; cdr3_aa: CASNPTSGRSQETQYF; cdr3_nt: TGTGCCAGCAACCCGACTAGCGGGAGATCCCAAGAGACCCAGTACTTC
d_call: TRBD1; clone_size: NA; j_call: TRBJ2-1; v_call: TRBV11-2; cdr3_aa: CASSLGNRGNEQFF; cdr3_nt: TGTGCCAGCAGCTTAGGCAACAGGGGTAATGAGCAGTTCTTC
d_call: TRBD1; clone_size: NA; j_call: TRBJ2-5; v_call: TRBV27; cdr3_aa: CASSTNPSRGLGETQYF; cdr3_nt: TGTGCCAGCAGTACTAACCCCTCGAGGGGGCTGGGGGAGACCCAGTACTTC
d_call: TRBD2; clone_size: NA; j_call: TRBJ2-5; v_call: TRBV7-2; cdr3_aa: CASRREGQETQYF; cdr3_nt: TGTGCCAGCCGGCGGGAGGGCCAAGAGACCCAGTACTTC
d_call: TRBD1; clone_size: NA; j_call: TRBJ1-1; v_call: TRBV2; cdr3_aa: CASSPIQGAVEAFF; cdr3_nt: TGTGCCAGCAGCCCGATACAGGGGGCAGTTGAAGCTTTCTTT
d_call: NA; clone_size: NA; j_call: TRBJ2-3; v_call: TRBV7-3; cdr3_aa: CASSPGGPGTDTQYF; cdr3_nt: TGTGCCAGCAGCCCCGGAGGACCTGGCACAGATACGCAGTATTTT
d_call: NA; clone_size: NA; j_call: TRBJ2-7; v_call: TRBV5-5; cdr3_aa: CASSFDAGNEQYF; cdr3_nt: TGTGCCAGCAGCTTTGATGCGGGAAACGAGCAGTACTTC
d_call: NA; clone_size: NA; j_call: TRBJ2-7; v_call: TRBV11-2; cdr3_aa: CASSLDGHEQYF; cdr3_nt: TGTGCCAGCAGCTTAGATGGCCACGAGCAGTACTTC
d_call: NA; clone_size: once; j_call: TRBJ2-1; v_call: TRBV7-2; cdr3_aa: CASSLISDSYNEQFF; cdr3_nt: TGTGCCAGCAGCTTAATAAGCGACTCCTACAATGAGCAGTTCTTC
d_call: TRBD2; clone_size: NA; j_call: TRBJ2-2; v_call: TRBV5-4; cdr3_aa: CASSDRTSGNTGELFF; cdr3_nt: TGTGCCAGCAGCGATAGGACTAGCGGGAACACCGGGGAGCTGTTTTTT
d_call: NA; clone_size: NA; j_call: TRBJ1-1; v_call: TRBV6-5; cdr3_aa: CASSLDRNTEAFF; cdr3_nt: TGTGCCAGCAGTTTGGACAGAAACACTGAAGCTTTCTTT
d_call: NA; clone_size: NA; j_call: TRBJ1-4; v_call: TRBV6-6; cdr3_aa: CASSLTGLRAKLFF; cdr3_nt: TGTGCCAGCAGCCTTACAGGGCTCAGGGCAAAACTGTTTTTT
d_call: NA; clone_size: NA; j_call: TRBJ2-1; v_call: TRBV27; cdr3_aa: CASSLSRVSSYNEQFF; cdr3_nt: TGTGCCAGCAGTTTATCCCGGGTAAGCTCCTACAATGAGCAGTTCTTC
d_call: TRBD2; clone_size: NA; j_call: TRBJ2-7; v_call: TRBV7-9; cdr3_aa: CASSYGTSGSYEQYF; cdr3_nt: TGTGCCAGCAGCTACGGGACTAGCGGGAGCTACGAGCAGTACTTC
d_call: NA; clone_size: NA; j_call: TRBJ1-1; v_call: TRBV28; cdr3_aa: CASSLPIGGATEAFF; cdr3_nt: TGTGCCAGCAGCCTGCCCATTGGGGGGGCAACTGAAGCTTTCTTT
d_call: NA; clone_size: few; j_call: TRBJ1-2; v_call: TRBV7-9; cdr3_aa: CASSQSGWLYGYTF; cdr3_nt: TGTGCCAGCAGCCAGAGCGGATGGTTATATGGCTACACCTTC
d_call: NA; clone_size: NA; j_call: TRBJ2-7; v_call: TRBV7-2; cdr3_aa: CASSLSRSSYEQYF; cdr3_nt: TGTGCCAGCAGCTTATCCCGCAGCTCCTACGAGCAGTACTTC
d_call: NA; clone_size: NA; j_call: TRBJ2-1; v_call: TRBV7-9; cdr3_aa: CASSPRGRGNEQFF; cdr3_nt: TGTGCCAGCAGCCCCCGGGGGAGGGGGAATGAGCAGTTCTTC
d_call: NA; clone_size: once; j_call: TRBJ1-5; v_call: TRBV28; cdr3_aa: CAIGDGRIQPQHF; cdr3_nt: TGTGCCATTGGGGACGGGAGGATTCAGCCCCAGCATTTT
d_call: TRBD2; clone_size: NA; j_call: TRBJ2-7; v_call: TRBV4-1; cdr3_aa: CASSQGPSGLAGASYEQYF; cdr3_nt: TGCGCCAGCAGCCAAGGGCCCTCCGGACTAGCGGGAGCCTCCTACGAGCAGTACTTC
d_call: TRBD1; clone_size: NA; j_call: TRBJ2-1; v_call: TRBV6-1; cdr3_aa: CASSSGTGDYNEQFF; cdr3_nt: TGTGCCAGCAGTTCCGGGACAGGGGATTACAATGAGCAGTTCTTC
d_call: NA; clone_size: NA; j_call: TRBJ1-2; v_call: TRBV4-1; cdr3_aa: CASSQVLAGYGYTF; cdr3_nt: TGCGCCAGCAGCCAAGTGCTGGCTGGCTATGGCTACACCTTC
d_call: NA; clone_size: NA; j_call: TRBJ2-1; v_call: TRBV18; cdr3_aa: CASSLGSPAGSYNEQFF; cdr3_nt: TGTGCCAGCTCACTGGGGTCCCCGGCGGGGTCCTACAATGAGCAGTTCTTC